This T cell receptor beta chain was observed in a study of blood T cell repertoires in COVID-19. Study context: Samples came from the United States, Italy and Spain, spanning acute and convalescent COVID-19.

This CDR3 has 14 amino acids. Germline CDR1 reads KGHSH; CDR2 reads LQKENI. The ends were cut back, 3 bases at V and 3 bases at J, with 9 bases in the middle. The authors' processing: Quantification of nucleated cells was approximated via reference gene primer amplification. Clones were sequenced by immunoSEQ multiplex PCR, and TCRdb holds only the in-frame ones, with some missing. Clonal size and the V and J genes are those of that table, whereas D and trimming came from the DNA. The sample has about 220,000 clones; approximately 85% are singletons. It was during active infection that Seattle patients were enrolled and then longitudinally followed.

The sequenced sample consisted of peripheral blood. The chain combines TRBV18 with TRBJ1-5; tentative D call: TRBD1 (5 bases). The clonotype comes from a woman between 70 and 85 years old with COVID-19, enrolled during active disease. CDR3 DNA: TGTGCCAGCTCACCCTCGACAGACAATCAGCCCCAGCATTTT. Its translation: CASSPSTDNQPQHF.